The rows below give T cell receptor beta chains drawn from one sample of a study of shared clonotypes between healthy human individuals. The method was immunoSEQ multiplex PCR; TCRdb's version includes in-frame clones alone and lacks a portion of them. The data contain about 1.5 million clones, 95% to 97% of them singletons. The sequenced sample consisted of naive CD4+ T cells sorted from blood. Receptors originate from a man under 40 in good health. Both conserved end residues are part of each CDR3. Fields, in order: D gene, V gene, clone size, CDR3 length, J gene, CDR3 protein, CDR3 DNA. D genes are given only for firm matches. Clone size is not always given. Where it is, it says once, few, many or a class for expanded clones.

D: TRBD1
V: TRBV27
size: -
length: 16
J: TRBJ2-1
CDR3: CASSFMSGQGYNEQFF
DNA: TGTGCCAGCAGCTTTATGTCGGGACAGGGCTACAATGAGCAGTTCTTC

D: -
V: TRBV4-1
size: -
length: 14
J: TRBJ2-1
CDR3: CASSLIDPYNEQFF
DNA: TGCGCCAGCAGCCTCATTGACCCATACAATGAGCAGTTCTTC

D: TRBD1
V: TRBV7-9
size: few
length: 12
J: TRBJ2-7
CDR3: CASSSRDREQYF
DNA: TGTGCCAGCAGCTCCCGGGACAGGGAGCAGTACTTC

D: -
V: TRBV10-3
size: -
length: 15
J: TRBJ1-2
CDR3: CAISDSTGSAYGYTF
DNA: TGTGCCATCAGTGACTCGACAGGCAGCGCCTATGGCTACACCTTC

D: TRBD1
V: TRBV5-4
size: -
length: 16
J: TRBJ2-7
CDR3: CASSLSAAGGLTEQYF
DNA: TGTGCCAGCAGCTTGTCGGCGGCAGGGGGTCTTACCGAGCAGTACTTC

D: -
V: TRBV5-8
size: -
length: 11
J: TRBJ2-7
CDR3: CASSQAYEQYF
DNA: TGTGCCAGCAGCCAGGCCTACGAGCAGTACTTC

D: -
V: TRBV5-1
size: -
length: 12
J: TRBJ1-1
CDR3: CASSLRNTEAFF
DNA: TGCGCCAGCAGCTTGAGAAACACTGAAGCTTTCTTT

D: -
V: TRBV19
size: once
length: 16
J: TRBJ1-2
CDR3: CASSIEAGRSNYGYTF
DNA: TGTGCCAGTAGTATAGAGGCGGGCAGATCTAACTATGGCTACACCTTC

D: TRBD1
V: TRBV27
size: -
length: 15
J: TRBJ2-7
CDR3: CASSLTGSPLYEQYF
DNA: TGTGCCAGCAGTTTGACAGGGTCCCCCTTGTACGAGCAGTACTTC

D: -
V: TRBV27
size: -
length: 13
J: TRBJ1-2
CDR3: CASSSVVGFGYTF
DNA: TGTGCCAGCAGTTCGGTGGTAGGGTTCGGCTACACCTTC

D: -
V: TRBV20-1
size: -
length: 11
J: TRBJ2-3
CDR3: CSAGNRDTQYF
DNA: TGCAGTGCGGGGAACAGGGATACGCAGTATTTT

D: TRBD1
V: TRBV27
size: -
length: 19
J: TRBJ1-5
CDR3: CASSLRGTGKGAIGQPQHF
DNA: TGTGCCAGCAGTTTACGGGGGACCGGCAAGGGGGCGATCGGTCAGCCCCAGCATTTT

D: TRBD2
V: TRBV5-1
size: -
length: 13
J: TRBJ2-7
CDR3: CASSLGAGNEQYF
DNA: TGCGCCAGCAGCTTGGGAGCGGGAAACGAGCAGTACTTC

D: TRBD1
V: TRBV28
size: -
length: 15
J: TRBJ2-1
CDR3: CASSFSQGAYNEQFF
DNA: TGTGCCAGCAGTTTTTCACAGGGGGCCTACAATGAGCAGTTCTTC

D: -
V: TRBV5-1
size: -
length: 14
J: TRBJ2-7
CDR3: CASSLPGRNYEQYF
DNA: TGCGCCAGCAGCTTACCGGGACGGAACTACGAGCAGTACTTC

D: -
V: TRBV11-2
size: -
length: 17
J: TRBJ1-1
CDR3: CASSLVAGVGMNTEAFF
DNA: TGTGCCAGCAGCTTAGTGGCAGGGGTTGGCATGAACACTGAAGCTTTCTTT

D: -
V: TRBV27
size: -
length: 13
J: TRBJ2-5
CDR3: CASSLQGRETQYF
DNA: TGTGCCAGCAGCCTACAGGGTCGAGAGACCCAGTACTTC

D: -
V: TRBV6-4
size: -
length: 17
J: TRBJ2-6
CDR3: CASSDRGPSSGANVLTF
DNA: TGTGCCAGCAGTGACAGGGGCCCTTCCTCTGGGGCCAACGTCCTGACTTTC

D: TRBD2
V: TRBV5-1
size: -
length: 14
J: TRBJ2-5
CDR3: CASSFSGSRETQYF
DNA: TGCGCCAGCAGCTTTAGCGGGAGTCGAGAGACCCAGTACTTC

D: -
V: TRBV28
size: -
length: 13
J: TRBJ2-7
CDR3: CASTPRVDYEQYF
DNA: TGTGCCAGTACCCCTCGGGTCGACTACGAGCAGTACTTC

D: -
V: TRBV7-2
size: -
length: 15
J: TRBJ2-1
CDR3: CASRLRSGSVNEQFF
DNA: TGTGCCAGCCGGTTGAGGAGCGGGTCAGTCAATGAGCAGTTCTTC

D: -
V: TRBV28
size: -
length: 16
J: TRBJ1-5
CDR3: CASSPPFGHGNQPQHF
DNA: TGTGCCAGCAGTCCACCCTTCGGCCACGGAAATCAGCCCCAGCATTTT

D: -
V: TRBV7-2
size: -
length: 13
J: TRBJ2-1
CDR3: CASSLAHGNPVFF
DNA: TGTGCCAGCAGCTTAGCGCACGGGAACCCTGTGTTCTTC

D: -
V: TRBV2
size: once
length: 13
J: TRBJ2-7
CDR3: CASTGTGGGEQYF
DNA: TGTGCCAGCACGGGAACCGGGGGCGGCGAGCAGTACTTC

D: TRBD1
V: TRBV7-8
size: -
length: 19
J: TRBJ2-4
CDR3: CASSLFRTGGNGDKNIQYF
DNA: TGTGCCAGCAGCTTATTCCGGACAGGGGGCAATGGAGACAAAAACATTCAGTACTTC

D: TRBD2
V: TRBV5-1
size: -
length: 16
J: TRBJ2-3
CDR3: CASSEGLAESTDTQYF
DNA: TGCGCCAGCAGCGAGGGACTAGCGGAAAGCACAGATACGCAGTATTTT

D: -
V: TRBV29-1
size: -
length: 14
J: TRBJ2-4
CDR3: CSVGGAAAKNIQYF
DNA: TGCAGCGTTGGAGGGGCAGCGGCCAAAAACATTCAGTACTTC

D: TRBD1
V: TRBV2
size: -
length: 14
J: TRBJ2-2
CDR3: CASKRQGVTGELFF
DNA: TGTGCCAGTAAACGACAGGGAGTCACCGGGGAGCTGTTTTTT

D: -
V: TRBV2
size: -
length: 14
J: TRBJ1-1
CDR3: CASREAALNTEAFF
DNA: TGTGCCAGCAGGGAGGCAGCACTGAACACTGAAGCTTTCTTT

D: -
V: TRBV18
size: -
length: 15
J: TRBJ2-5
CDR3: CASSPERDPKETQYF
DNA: TGTGCCAGCTCACCGGAGAGGGACCCGAAAGAGACCCAGTACTTC

D: TRBD1
V: TRBV23-1
size: -
length: 19
J: TRBJ2-2
CDR3: CASSQYGTGIYSNTGELFF
DNA: TGCGCCAGCAGTCAATACGGGACAGGGATTTACTCGAACACCGGGGAGCTGTTTTTT

D: TRBD1
V: TRBV5-4
size: -
length: 15
J: TRBJ1-6
CDR3: CASSWAGTENSPLHF
DNA: TGTGCCAGCAGCTGGGCCGGGACAGAGAATTCACCCCTCCACTTT

D: -
V: TRBV18
size: -
length: 14
J: TRBJ2-2
CDR3: CASSPGGGTGELFF
DNA: TGTGCCAGCTCGCCTGGAGGAGGCACCGGGGAGCTGTTTTTT